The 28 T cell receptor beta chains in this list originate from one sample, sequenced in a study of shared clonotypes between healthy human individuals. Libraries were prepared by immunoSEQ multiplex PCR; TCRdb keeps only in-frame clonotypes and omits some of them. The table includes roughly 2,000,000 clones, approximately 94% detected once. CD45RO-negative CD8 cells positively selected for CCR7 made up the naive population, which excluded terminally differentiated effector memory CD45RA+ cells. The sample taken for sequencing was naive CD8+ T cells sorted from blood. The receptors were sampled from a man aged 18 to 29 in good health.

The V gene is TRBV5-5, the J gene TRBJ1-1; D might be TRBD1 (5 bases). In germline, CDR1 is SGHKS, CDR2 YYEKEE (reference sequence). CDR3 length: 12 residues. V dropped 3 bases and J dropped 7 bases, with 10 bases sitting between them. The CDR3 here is CASSWTGLEAFF. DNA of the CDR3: TGTGCCAGCAGCTGGACGGGACTTGAAGCTTTCTTT.

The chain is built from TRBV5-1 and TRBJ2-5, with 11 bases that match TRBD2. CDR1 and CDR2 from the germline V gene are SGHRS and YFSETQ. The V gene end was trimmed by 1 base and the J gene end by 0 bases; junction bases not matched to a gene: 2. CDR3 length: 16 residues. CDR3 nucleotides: TGCGCCAGCAGCTTGAAACTAGCGGGGGACCAAGAGACCCAGTACTTC. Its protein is CASSLKLAGDQETQYF.

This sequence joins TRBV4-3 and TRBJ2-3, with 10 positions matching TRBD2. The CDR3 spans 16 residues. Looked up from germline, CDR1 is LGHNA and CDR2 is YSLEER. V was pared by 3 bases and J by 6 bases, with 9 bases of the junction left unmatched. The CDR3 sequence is CASSQFLAGEGDTQYF. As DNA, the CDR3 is TGCGCCAGCAGCCAGTTCCTAGCGGGGGAGGGTGATACGCAGTATTTT.

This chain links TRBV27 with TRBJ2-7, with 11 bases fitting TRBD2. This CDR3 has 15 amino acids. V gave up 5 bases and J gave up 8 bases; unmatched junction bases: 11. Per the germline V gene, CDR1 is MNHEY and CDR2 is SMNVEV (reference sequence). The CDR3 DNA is TGTGCCAGCAGTGCCCAAACTAGCGGGGGAGGGAAGCAGTACTTC. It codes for CASSAQTSGGGKQYF.

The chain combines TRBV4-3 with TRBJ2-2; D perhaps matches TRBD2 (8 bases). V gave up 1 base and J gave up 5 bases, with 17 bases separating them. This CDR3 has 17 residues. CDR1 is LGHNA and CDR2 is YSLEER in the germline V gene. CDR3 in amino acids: CASSQAPGGLGTGELFF. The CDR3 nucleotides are TGCGCCAGCAGCCAAGCCCCAGGGGGACTAGGGACCGGGGAGCTGTTTTTT.

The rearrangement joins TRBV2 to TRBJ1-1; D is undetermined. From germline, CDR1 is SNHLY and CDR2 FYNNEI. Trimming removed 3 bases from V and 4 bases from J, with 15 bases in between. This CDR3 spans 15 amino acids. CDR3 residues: CASSDVFPLGTEAFF. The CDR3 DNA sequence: TGTGCCAGCAGTGATGTTTTCCCTCTTGGCACTGAAGCTTTCTTT.

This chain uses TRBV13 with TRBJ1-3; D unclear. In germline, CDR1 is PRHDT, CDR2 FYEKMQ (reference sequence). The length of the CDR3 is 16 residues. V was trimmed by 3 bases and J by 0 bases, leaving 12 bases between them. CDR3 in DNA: TGTGCCAGCAGCTTGGGCGGGGTGTACTCTGGAAACACCATATATTTT. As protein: CASSLGGVYSGNTIYF.

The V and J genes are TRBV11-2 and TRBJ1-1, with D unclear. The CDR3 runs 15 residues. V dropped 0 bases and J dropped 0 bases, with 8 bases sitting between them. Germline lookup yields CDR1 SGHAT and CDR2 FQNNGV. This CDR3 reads CASSLEAGMNTEAFF. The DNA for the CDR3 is TGTGCCAGCAGCTTAGAGGCGGGGATGAACACTGAAGCTTTCTTT.

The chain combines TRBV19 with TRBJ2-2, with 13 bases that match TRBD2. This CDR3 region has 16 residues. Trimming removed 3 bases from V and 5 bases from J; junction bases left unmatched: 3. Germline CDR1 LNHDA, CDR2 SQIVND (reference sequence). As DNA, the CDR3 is TGTGCCAGTAGTATTGTGACTAGCGGGAGGACCGGGGAGCTGTTTTTT. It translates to CASSIVTSGRTGELFF.

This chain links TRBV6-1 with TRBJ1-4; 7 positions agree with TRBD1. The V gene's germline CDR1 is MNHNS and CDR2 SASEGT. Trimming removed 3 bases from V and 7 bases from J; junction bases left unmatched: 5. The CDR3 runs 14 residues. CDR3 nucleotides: TGTGCCAGCAGTGAGCCGACAGGGTCTGAAAAACTGTTTTTT. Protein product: CASSEPTGSEKLFF.

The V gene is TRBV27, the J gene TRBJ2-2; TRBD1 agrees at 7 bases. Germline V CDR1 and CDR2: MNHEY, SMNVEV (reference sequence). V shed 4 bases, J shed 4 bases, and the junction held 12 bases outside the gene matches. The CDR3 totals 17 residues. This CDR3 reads CASSSPMTGQGTGELFF. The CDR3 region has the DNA TGTGCCAGCAGTTCCCCCATGACAGGGCAGGGCACCGGGGAGCTGTTTTTT.

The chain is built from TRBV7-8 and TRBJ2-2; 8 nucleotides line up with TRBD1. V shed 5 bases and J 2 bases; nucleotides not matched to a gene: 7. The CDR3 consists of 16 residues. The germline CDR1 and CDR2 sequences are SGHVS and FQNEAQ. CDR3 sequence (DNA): TGTGCCAGCAGCCCGAGGACAGGGACAAACACCGGGGAGCTGTTTTTT. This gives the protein CASSPRTGTNTGELFF.

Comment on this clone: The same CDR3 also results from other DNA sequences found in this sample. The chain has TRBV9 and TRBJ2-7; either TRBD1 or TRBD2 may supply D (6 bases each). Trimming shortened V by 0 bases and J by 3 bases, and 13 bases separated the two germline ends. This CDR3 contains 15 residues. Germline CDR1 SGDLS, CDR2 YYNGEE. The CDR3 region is CASSVGSGALYEQYF. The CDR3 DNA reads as TGTGCCAGCAGCGTAGGGTCGGGGGCCCTCTACGAGCAGTACTTC.

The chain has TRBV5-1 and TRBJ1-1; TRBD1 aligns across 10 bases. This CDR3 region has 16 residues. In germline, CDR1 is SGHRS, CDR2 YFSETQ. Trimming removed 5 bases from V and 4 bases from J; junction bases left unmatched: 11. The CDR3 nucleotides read TGCGCCAGCAGTCCTCGCAGACAGGGGGCGCCCACTGAAGCTTTCTTT. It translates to CASSPRRQGAPTEAFF. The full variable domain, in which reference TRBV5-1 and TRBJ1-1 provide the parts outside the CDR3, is KAGVTQTPRYLIKTRGQQVTLSCSPISGHRSVSWYQQTPGQGLQFLFEYFSETQRNKGNFPGRFSGRQFSNSRSEMNVSTLELGDSALYLCASSPRRQGAPTEAFFGQGTRLTVV.

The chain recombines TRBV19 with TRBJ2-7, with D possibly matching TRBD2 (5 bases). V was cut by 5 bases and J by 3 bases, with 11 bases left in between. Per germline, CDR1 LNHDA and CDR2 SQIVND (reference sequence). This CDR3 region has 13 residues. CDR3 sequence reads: CASSFGGNYEQYF. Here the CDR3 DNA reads TGTGCCAGTAGTTTCGGAGGAAACTACGAGCAGTACTTC.

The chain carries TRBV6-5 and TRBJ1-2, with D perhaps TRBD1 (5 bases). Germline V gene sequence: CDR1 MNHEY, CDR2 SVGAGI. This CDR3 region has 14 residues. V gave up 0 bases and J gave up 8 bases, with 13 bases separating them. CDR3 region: CASSYSEGQGGYTF. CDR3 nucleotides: TGTGCCAGCAGTTACTCGGAGGGGCAGGGCGGCTACACCTTC.

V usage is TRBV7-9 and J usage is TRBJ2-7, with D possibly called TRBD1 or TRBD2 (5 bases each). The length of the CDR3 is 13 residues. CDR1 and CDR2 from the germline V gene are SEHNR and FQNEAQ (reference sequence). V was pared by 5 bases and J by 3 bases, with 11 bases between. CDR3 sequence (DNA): TGTGCCAGCAGCCGGGACCTAGTCTACGAGCAGTACTTC. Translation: CASSRDLVYEQYF.

As DNA, the CDR3 is TGTGCCAGCAGTTTATTGTCGGGGGTGAATGAAAAACTGTTTTTT. Translation gives CASSLLSGVNEKLFF. This chain links TRBV27 with TRBJ1-4; a weak D match, TRBD1 (5 bases). Germline loops: CDR1 MNHEY, CDR2 SMNVEV (reference sequence). Trimming took off 1 base at V and 5 bases at J, with 11 bases between the two ends. The CDR3 spans 15 residues. The full variable domain, completed using reference TRBV27 and TRBJ1-4, is EAQVTQNPRYLITVTGKKLTVTCSQNMNHEYMSWYRQDPGLGLRQIYYSMNVEVTDKGDVPEGYKVSRKEKRNFPLILESPSPNQTSLYFCASSLLSGVNEKLFFGSGTQLSVL.

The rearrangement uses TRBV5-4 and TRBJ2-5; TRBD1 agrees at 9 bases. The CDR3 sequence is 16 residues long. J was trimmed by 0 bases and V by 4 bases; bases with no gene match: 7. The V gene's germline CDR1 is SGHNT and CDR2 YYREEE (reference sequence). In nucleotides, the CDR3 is TGTGCCAGCAGCCCGGGACAGGGTGCTTACCAAGAGACCCAGTACTTC. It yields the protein CASSPGQGAYQETQYF. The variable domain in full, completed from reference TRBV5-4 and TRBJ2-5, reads ETGVTQSPTHLIKTRGQQVTLRCSSQSGHNTVSWYQQALGQGPQFIFQYYREEENGRGNFPPRFSGLQFPNYSSELNVNALELDDSALYLCASSPGQGAYQETQYFGPGTRLLVL.

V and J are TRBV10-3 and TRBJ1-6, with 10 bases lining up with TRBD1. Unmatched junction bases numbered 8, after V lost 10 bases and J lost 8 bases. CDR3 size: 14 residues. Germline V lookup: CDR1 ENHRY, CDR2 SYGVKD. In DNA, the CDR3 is TGTGCCACGGGAGACAGGGGGCAGGATTCACCCCTCCACTTT. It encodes CATGDRGQDSPLHF.

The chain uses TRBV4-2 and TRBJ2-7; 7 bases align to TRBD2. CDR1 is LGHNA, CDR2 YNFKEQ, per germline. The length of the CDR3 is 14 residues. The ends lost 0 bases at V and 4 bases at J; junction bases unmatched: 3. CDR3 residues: CASSQDGEGYEQYF. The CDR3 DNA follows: TGTGCCAGCAGCCAAGATGGGGAGGGTTACGAGCAGTACTTC.

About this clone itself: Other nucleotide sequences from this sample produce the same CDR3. CDR3 loop: CASSPGLAETQYF. DNA of the CDR3: TGTGCCAGCAGCCCGGGACTAGCGGAGACCCAGTACTTC. The J gene is TRBJ2-5, the V gene TRBV7-9, with 10 bases matching TRBD2. Germline assignment: CDR1 SEHNR and CDR2 FQNEAQ (reference sequence). The CDR3 is made up of 13 amino acids. V dropped 5 bases and J dropped 5; count of bases not matched to a gene: 2.

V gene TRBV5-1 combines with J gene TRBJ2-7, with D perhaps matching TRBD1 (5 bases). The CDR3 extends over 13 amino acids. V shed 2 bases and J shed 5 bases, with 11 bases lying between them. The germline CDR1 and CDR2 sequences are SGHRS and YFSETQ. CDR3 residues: CASSLDSSHEQYF. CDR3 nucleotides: TGCGCCAGCAGCTTAGACAGTTCCCACGAGCAGTACTTC.

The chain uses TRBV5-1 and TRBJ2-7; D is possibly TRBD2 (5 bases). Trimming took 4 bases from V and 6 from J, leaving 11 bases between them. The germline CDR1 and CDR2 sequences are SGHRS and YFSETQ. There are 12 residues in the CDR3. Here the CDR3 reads CASSAAAGEQYF. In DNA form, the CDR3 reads TGCGCCAGCAGCGCGGCGGCGGGCGAGCAGTACTTC. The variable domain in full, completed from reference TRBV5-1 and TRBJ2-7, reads KAGVTQTPRYLIKTRGQQVTLSCSPISGHRSVSWYQQTPGQGLQFLFEYFSETQRNKGNFPGRFSGRQFSNSRSEMNVSTLELGDSALYLCASSAAAGEQYFGPGTRLTVT.

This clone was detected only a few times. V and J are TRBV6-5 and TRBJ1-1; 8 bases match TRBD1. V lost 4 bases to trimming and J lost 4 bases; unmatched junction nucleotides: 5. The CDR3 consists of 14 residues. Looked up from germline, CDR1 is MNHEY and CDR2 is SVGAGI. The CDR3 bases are TGTGCCAGCAGTTCCACGACAGGGGTCACTGAAGCTTTCTTT. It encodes CASSSTTGVTEAFF.

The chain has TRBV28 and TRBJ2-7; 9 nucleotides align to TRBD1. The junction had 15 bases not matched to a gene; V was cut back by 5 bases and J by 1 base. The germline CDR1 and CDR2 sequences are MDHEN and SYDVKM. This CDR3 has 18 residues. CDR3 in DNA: TGTGCCAGCAGTGCCACTACCCCGGGACAGGGAAGATCCTACGAGCAGTACTTC. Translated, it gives CASSATTPGQGRSYEQYF.

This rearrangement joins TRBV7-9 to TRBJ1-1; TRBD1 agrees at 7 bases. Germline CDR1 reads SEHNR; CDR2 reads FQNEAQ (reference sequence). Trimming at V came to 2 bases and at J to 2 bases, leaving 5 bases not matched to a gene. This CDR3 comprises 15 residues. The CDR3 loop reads CASSLHGQANTEAFF. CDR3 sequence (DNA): TGTGCCAGCAGCTTACACGGACAGGCCAACACTGAAGCTTTCTTT.

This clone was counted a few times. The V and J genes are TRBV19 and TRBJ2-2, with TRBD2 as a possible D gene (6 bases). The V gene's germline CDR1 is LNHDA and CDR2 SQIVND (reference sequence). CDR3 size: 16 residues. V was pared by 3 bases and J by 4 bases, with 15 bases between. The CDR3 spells CASSIALSSVTGELFF. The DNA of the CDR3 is TGTGCCAGTAGTATCGCACTTTCTAGCGTCACCGGGGAGCTGTTTTTT. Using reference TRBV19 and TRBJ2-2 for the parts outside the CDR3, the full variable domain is DGGITQSPKYLFRKEGQNVTLSCEQNLNHDAMYWYRQDPGQGLRLIYYSQIVNDFQKGDIAEGYSVSREKKESFPLTVTSAQKNPTAFYLCASSIALSSVTGELFFGEGSRLTVL.